This T cell receptor (beta chain) is drawn from a study of neoadjuvant nivolumab and ipilimumab in lung cancer. Findings of the study overall: Only a small number of samples underwent TCR sequencing. Pretherapy blood TCR richness correlated positively with resected tumor richness. Resected tumors had greater TCR richness and clonality than uninvolved lung. Pathologic regression was not significantly tied to TCR clonality.

Profiled with immunoSEQ multiplex PCR; TCRdb holds only in-frame clones, not every one. In the table there are about 4,300 clones, roughly four fifths of which are singletons. This clone was picked up a small number of times. Its antigen is still unknown. Germline CDR1 and CDR2: KGHSH and LQKENI. CDR3 length equals 17 residues. Trimming took 1 base from V and 9 from J, leaving 19 bases between them. Specimen: adjacent normal lung tissue, collected after neoadjuvant nivolumab, alone or with ipilimumab, at or shortly before surgery. The sequence came from an adult with non-small cell lung cancer. V usage is TRBV18 and J usage is TRBJ1-6; unclear D gene. CDR3 nucleotide sequence: TGTGCCAGCTCACCACATGCACTCAGGCAGGCAGGTTCACCCCTCCACTTT. This gives the protein CASSPHALRQAGSPLHF. Based on the CDR3 plus reference TRBV18 and TRBJ1-6, the full variable domain is NAGVMQNPRHLVRRRGQEARLRCSPMKGHSHVYWYRQLPEEGLKFMVYLQKENIIDESGMPKERFSAEFPKEGPSILRIQQVVRGDSAAYFCASSPHALRQAGSPLHFGNGTRLTVT.